This entry concerns a single TCR beta chain. Followed longitudinally, the Seattle patients had been enrolled during active infection. This record comes from a study of blood T cell repertoires in COVID-19. Study information: Some COVID-19 samples were acute and others convalescent; all came from the United States, Italy and Spain. PBMCs, B-cell-depleted T cells, or T cells provided the cDNA or gDNA that made up the material.

Authors' methods: Amplification of reference gene primers was used by the study to estimate nucleated cell counts. TCRdb's copy holds only in-frame clones and misses some; the assay was immunoSEQ multiplex PCR. V, J and clone size are those of that table, while D and trimming were read from the DNA. The data show 350,000 to 400,000 clones, with around 92% seen just once and approximately 3% held by the top ten. Germline CDR1 KGHDR, CDR2 SFDVKD. CDR3 length: 16 amino acids. Unmatched junction bases numbered 3, after V lost 3 bases and J lost 0 bases. Sequenced material: peripheral blood. The receptor was isolated from a woman aged 30 to 39 with COVID-19, enrolled during active disease. V gene TRBV24-1 combines with J gene TRBJ2-2, with 7 bases fitting TRBD1. The CDR3 sequence is CATSDTGVPNTGELFF. The CDR3 coding sequence is TGTGCCACCAGTGATACAGGGGTTCCGAACACCGGGGAGCTGTTTTTT.